This note documents a single TCR beta chain sequence. Its antigen is currently unknown. Method: immunoSEQ multiplex PCR; TCRdb's copy keeps in-frame clones and lacks some. This sample carries about 170,000 clones, over 85% of them seen once, and the ten largest clones take 4% to 4.5%. This record belongs to a study of cytomegalovirus exposure and HLA in healthy donors. Study findings and constraints: Subsequent analysis showed first-cohort TCR clusters tending to co-occur in some 120 validation repertoires. The majority of TCR sequences were rare, yet some public TCRs appeared in many donors. According to the study, 150 to 200 TCR beta chains were cytomegalovirus-associated. Reports indicated that the classifier achieved high specificity and sensitivity in diagnosing cytomegalovirus status.

Looked up from germline, CDR1 is SNHLY and CDR2 is FYNNEI. V was shortened by 4 bases and J by 2 bases, with 12 bases between the two germline ends. The CDR3 runs to 15 residues. The chain joins TRBV2 to TRBJ2-1; D is possibly TRBD2 (5 bases). The source is a man younger than 30 in good health and CMV-seropositive. Sequencing used PBMCs. The CDR3 nucleotides are TGTGCCAGCAGTGTTGCGGGTAGCCCCTACAATGAGCAGTTCTTC. This codes for CASSVAGSPYNEQFF.